A selection of T cell receptor beta chains follows, all from one sample in a study of OX40 agonist ivuxolimab in advanced cancers. Only in-frame clones appear in the TCRdb table, and some are missing; sequencing was by immunoSEQ multiplex PCR. The data hold some 59,000 clones, with about nine tenths observed a single time. The specimen comprised CD4+ or CD8+ T cells sorted from blood, sampled in a trial of the OX40 agonist ivuxolimab. The receptors come from an adult with an advanced solid tumor such as melanoma, head and neck, liver or kidney cancer. The CDR3 runs from the conserved cysteine through the conserved F or W. D genes are given only for firm matches. Only part of the rows carry a size: once, few, many, or a class if the clone is expanded.

d_call: .
j_call: TRBJ1-2
clone_size: .
v_call: TRBV19
cdr3_aa: CASSILKANYGYTF
cdr3_nt: TGTGCCAGTAGTATTCTTAAGGCTAACTATGGCTACACCTTC

d_call: .
j_call: TRBJ2-1
clone_size: .
v_call: TRBV19
cdr3_aa: CASRDGRRGSYNEQFF
cdr3_nt: TGTGCCAGTAGAGACGGGAGGAGGGGGTCCTACAATGAGCAGTTCTTC

d_call: TRBD1
j_call: TRBJ2-7
clone_size: .
v_call: TRBV28
cdr3_aa: CASTPDRGYEQYF
cdr3_nt: TGTGCCAGCACCCCGGACAGGGGATACGAGCAGTACTTC

d_call: .
j_call: TRBJ1-1
clone_size: .
v_call: TRBV5-1
cdr3_aa: CASSLGGGLGTEAFF
cdr3_nt: TGCGCCAGCAGCTTGGGTGGAGGGTTAGGCACTGAAGCTTTCTTT

d_call: .
j_call: TRBJ2-7
clone_size: .
v_call: TRBV5-8
cdr3_aa: CASSTQISYEQYF
cdr3_nt: TGTGCCAGCAGTACGCAGATCTCCTACGAGCAGTACTTC

d_call: .
j_call: TRBJ2-1
clone_size: .
v_call: TRBV10-3
cdr3_aa: CAISKSNTNEQFF
cdr3_nt: TGTGCCATCAGTAAGAGCAACACGAATGAGCAGTTCTTC

d_call: .
j_call: TRBJ2-7
clone_size: .
v_call: TRBV28
cdr3_aa: CASSFHRDWDEQYF
cdr3_nt: TGTGCCAGCAGTTTCCACCGGGACTGGGACGAGCAGTACTTC

d_call: .
j_call: TRBJ2-3
clone_size: .
v_call: TRBV19
cdr3_aa: CASSTPDTQYF
cdr3_nt: TGTGCCAGTAGTACCCCAGATACGCAGTATTTT

d_call: .
j_call: TRBJ2-1
clone_size: .
v_call: TRBV11-3
cdr3_aa: CASSLLSPLGSEQFF
cdr3_nt: TGTGCCAGCAGCTTGTTATCTCCCCTAGGGAGTGAGCAGTTCTTC

d_call: TRBD1
j_call: TRBJ1-5
clone_size: .
v_call: TRBV4-2
cdr3_aa: CASSYDRGDQPQHF
cdr3_nt: TGTGCCAGCAGCTATGACAGGGGCGATCAGCCCCAGCATTTT

d_call: .
j_call: TRBJ1-2
clone_size: .
v_call: TRBV29-1
cdr3_aa: CSVAGEVGGGYTF
cdr3_nt: TGCAGCGTCGCCGGAGAGGTGGGGGGTGGCTACACCTTC

d_call: .
j_call: TRBJ2-5
clone_size: .
v_call: TRBV7-9
cdr3_aa: CASSLERPIETQYF
cdr3_nt: TGTGCCAGCAGCCTCGAGAGGCCTATTGAGACCCAGTACTTC

d_call: .
j_call: TRBJ2-2
clone_size: .
v_call: TRBV27
cdr3_aa: CASHRRGLDTGELFF
cdr3_nt: TGTGCCAGCCATCGACGGGGCTTGGACACCGGGGAGCTGTTTTTT

d_call: .
j_call: TRBJ1-4
clone_size: once
v_call: TRBV6-5
cdr3_aa: CASSEAGGEKLFF
cdr3_nt: TGTGCCAGCAGTGAGGCAGGCGGTGAAAAACTGTTTTTT

d_call: .
j_call: TRBJ1-2
clone_size: .
v_call: TRBV7-3
cdr3_aa: CASSLGRGKDYGYTF
cdr3_nt: TGTGCCAGCAGCTTAGGGAGGGGGAAGGACTATGGCTACACCTTC

d_call: TRBD1
j_call: TRBJ1-1
clone_size: .
v_call: TRBV16
cdr3_aa: CASSQGRGQVTEAFF
cdr3_nt: TGTGCCAGCAGCCAAGGAAGGGGGCAGGTCACTGAAGCTTTCTTT

d_call: .
j_call: TRBJ2-7
clone_size: .
v_call: TRBV19
cdr3_aa: CASSIVGGATRNEQYF
cdr3_nt: TGTGCCAGTAGTATAGTTGGGGGGGCGACCAGGAACGAGCAGTACTTC

d_call: .
j_call: TRBJ2-5
clone_size: .
v_call: TRBV14
cdr3_aa: CASSQGARPQETQYF
cdr3_nt: TGTGCCAGCAGCCAAGGGGCTCGCCCCCAAGAGACCCAGTACTTC